These 29 T cell receptor beta chains were sequenced from one sample in a study of shared clonotypes between healthy human individuals. Only in-frame clones appear in the TCRdb table, and some are missing; sequencing was by immunoSEQ multiplex PCR. The repertoire includes about 2.1 million clones, around 93% of them detected once, and approximately 1.6% sits in the top ten. Naive CD8 isolation took CD45RO-negative cells positively selected for CCR7 and excluded terminally differentiated effector memory CD45RA+ cells. The material sequenced was naive CD8+ T cells from PBMCs. The source is a man aged 18 to 29 in good health. Some clones in this sample may be carry-over from other donors' samples.

The J gene is TRBJ2-3, the V gene TRBV7-8; the match to TRBD2 covers 14 bases. Germline V gene lookup returns CDR1 SGHVS and CDR2 FQNEAQ. The CDR3 totals 17 residues. The V gene end was trimmed by 5 bases and the J gene end by 0 bases; junction bases not matched to a gene: 4. CDR3 protein: CASSETSGRASTDTQYF. The CDR3 DNA sequence: TGTGCCAGCAGCGAGACTAGCGGGAGGGCCAGCACAGATACGCAGTATTTT.

The rearrangement joins TRBV2 to TRBJ2-6; TRBD1 or TRBD2 may be the D gene (5 bases each). This CDR3 spans 20 amino acids. The V end was cut by 3 bases, the J end by 4 bases, with 25 bases between. Looked up from germline, CDR1 is SNHLY and CDR2 is FYNNEI. CDR3 amino acids: CASSDLWAGAPPVGANVLTF. DNA of the CDR3: TGTGCCAGCAGTGATCTCTGGGCCGGGGCCCCGCCAGTAGGGGCCAACGTCCTGACTTTC.

V gene TRBV7-9 combines with J gene TRBJ1-2; 8 bases line up with TRBD1. The CDR3 is 19 residues long. CDR1 is SEHNR, CDR2 FQNEAQ, per germline (reference sequence). V dropped 1 base and J dropped 7; count of bases not matched to a gene: 20. The DNA for the CDR3 is TGTGCCAGCAGCTTAGATCCCCCTTCACCCGGACAGGGTCGGTTTGGCTACACCTTC. As protein: CASSLDPPSPGQGRFGYTF.

The V call is TRBV4-1, the J call TRBJ2-5, with 10 bases fitting TRBD1. CDR1 is MGHRA, CDR2 YSYEKL, per germline. The junction had 4 bases not matched to a gene; V was cut back by 3 bases and J by 0 bases. The CDR3 has 16 amino acids. The CDR3 DNA is TGCGCCAGCAGCCAGCCGGGACAGGGGTACCAAGAGACCCAGTACTTC. Encoded protein: CASSQPGQGYQETQYF.

The rearrangement uses TRBV6-1 and TRBJ1-3; D remains unclear. CDR3 length: 14 amino acids. Trimming took 4 bases from V and 0 from J, leaving 7 bases between them. Germline lookup yields CDR1 MNHNS and CDR2 SASEGT. The CDR3, as DNA: TGTGCCAGCAGTGGATTCGGCTCTGGAAACACCATATATTTT. It translates to CASSGFGSGNTIYF.

The chain couples TRBV9 to TRBJ2-1; weak D call: TRBD1 (6 bases). Trimming took off 0 bases at V and 6 bases at J, with 13 bases between the two ends. The CDR3 loop spans 15 amino acids. Germline CDR1 and CDR2: SGDLS and YYNGEE. The CDR3 spells CASSVGGRDTNEQFF. In nucleotides, the CDR3 is TGTGCCAGCAGCGTAGGGGGTAGGGACACCAATGAGCAGTTCTTC.

Points on this clone: Other DNA sequences in this sample translate to the same CDR3. J is TRBJ2-2 and V is TRBV29-1, with no clear D. Germline lookup yields CDR1 SQVTM and CDR2 ANQGSEA. The CDR3 is made up of 13 amino acids. V lost 3 bases, J lost 1 base, and 6 bases lay in between. Here the CDR3 reads CSVEAGNTGELFF. CDR3 coding DNA: TGCAGCGTTGAGGCCGGGAACACCGGGGAGCTGTTTTTT.

CDR3 coding DNA: TGTGCCAGTAGTATCGATCAGGTTGGAGAGACCCAGTACTTC. Translated, it gives CASSIDQVGETQYF. The genes are TRBV19 and TRBJ2-5; no firm D call. V was cut by 3 bases and J by 4 bases, with 12 bases left in between. The CDR3 contains 14 residues. In germline, CDR1 is LNHDA, CDR2 SQIVND (reference sequence).

The genes are TRBV27 and TRBJ2-1, with TRBD2 identical over 10 bases. Germline V gene lookup returns CDR1 MNHEY and CDR2 SMNVEV (reference sequence). The CDR3 spans 16 residues. V lost 3 bases and J lost 7; bases outside the gene matches: 9. CDR3 residues: CASSFSGRAGVNEQFF. The CDR3 nucleotides are TGTGCCAGCAGTTTCAGCGGGAGGGCCGGGGTGAATGAGCAGTTCTTC.

V usage is TRBV30 and J usage is TRBJ2-1, with 15 bases identical to TRBD2. The CDR3 length is 16 residues. Germline V gene sequence: CDR1 GTSNPN, CDR2 SVGIG (reference sequence). Germline trimming cut 3 bases from V and 3 bases from J; bases unmatched to any gene: 3. CDR3: CAWRGLAGGGYNEQFF. The CDR3 nucleotides read TGTGCCTGGAGGGGACTAGCGGGAGGTGGCTACAATGAGCAGTTCTTC.

This chain links TRBV4-1 with TRBJ2-5, with 7 bases that match TRBD1. Germline V gives CDR1 MGHRA, CDR2 YSYEKL. The CDR3 has 14 amino acids. The V segment lost 3 bases and the J segment 3 bases; nucleotides outside the gene matches: 4. The CDR3 DNA reads as TGCGCCAGCAGCCACACAGGGGCTGAAGAGACCCAGTACTTC. Its translation is CASSHTGAEETQYF.

This clone was seen once. The V gene is TRBV7-8, the J gene TRBJ2-5; possibly TRBD1 for D (6 bases). Trimming removed 4 bases from V and 1 base from J, with 10 bases in between. CDR1 SGHVS and CDR2 FQNEAQ come from the germline V gene. The CDR3 runs to 14 residues. The CDR3 nucleotides read TGTGCCAGCAGCTCCCGGACAGCCCAAGAGACCCAGTACTTC. This codes for CASSSRTAQETQYF.

As concerns this clone: The sample has other DNA sequences that encode this CDR3 too. This chain joins TRBV7-3 and TRBJ2-7, with a weak D call TRBD1 (6 bases). Germline values: CDR1 SGHTA, CDR2 FQGTGA. V gave up 0 bases and J gave up 3 bases, with 6 bases separating them. The CDR3 totals 13 residues. CDR3 protein: CASSLTGGYEQYF. The CDR3 nucleotides are TGTGCCAGCAGCTTAACAGGGGGCTACGAGCAGTACTTC.

The chain combines TRBV5-1 with TRBJ1-1; D is perhaps TRBD1 (6 bases). The V and J ends lost 0 bases and 4 bases respectively, with 13 bases between them. Germline CDR1 is SGHRS and CDR2 is YFSETQ. The CDR3 is 15 amino acids. This chain's CDR3 is CASSLVTGGGTEAFF. Written as DNA, the CDR3 is TGCGCCAGCAGCTTGGTAACGGGAGGGGGCACTGAAGCTTTCTTT. Full variable domain (missing parts from reference TRBV5-1 and TRBJ1-1): KAGVTQTPRYLIKTRGQQVTLSCSPISGHRSVSWYQQTPGQGLQFLFEYFSETQRNKGNFPGRFSGRQFSNSRSEMNVSTLELGDSALYLCASSLVTGGGTEAFFGQGTRLTVV.

This chain uses TRBV6-6 with TRBJ2-7, with 9 positions matching TRBD1. V lost 0 bases, J lost 5 bases, and 5 bases stayed unmatched. Germline loops: CDR1 MNHNY, CDR2 SVGAGI (reference sequence). The CDR3 covers 15 residues. For the CDR3, the DNA is TGTGCCAGCAGTTACTCCGGGACAGGGTCCCACGAGCAGTACTTC. Its translation: CASSYSGTGSHEQYF.

Concerning this clone itself: Within the sample, other DNA sequences also encode this same CDR3. The gene calls are TRBV2 and TRBJ2-7; 13 positions match TRBD2. The germline gives CDR1 SNHLY, CDR2 FYNNEI. J gave up 2 bases and V 8 bases, and 3 bases lay outside the gene matches. The CDR3 runs to 14 residues. This CDR3 reads CASPGLAGTYEQYF. The CDR3 DNA reads as TGTGCCAGCCCGGGACTAGCGGGGACCTACGAGCAGTACTTC. The full variable domain, rest sourced from reference TRBV2 and TRBJ2-7, is EPEVTQTPSHQVTQMGQEVILRCVPISNHLYFYWYRQILGQKVEFLVSFYNNEISEKSEIFDDQFSVERPDGSNFTLKIRSTKLEDSAMYFCASPGLAGTYEQYFGPGTRLTVT.

Concerning this clone itself: Other DNA sequences from this sample encode an identical CDR3 as well. The chain is built from TRBV2 and TRBJ2-1; 8 positions agree with TRBD2. The ends lost 4 bases at V and 3 bases at J; junction bases unmatched: 2. Germline CDR1 and CDR2: SNHLY and FYNNEI. CDR3 size: 14 residues. CDR3 protein: CASSGLANYNEQFF. The CDR3 DNA reads as TGTGCCAGCAGTGGACTAGCGAACTACAATGAGCAGTTCTTC.

The chain uses TRBV7-9 and TRBJ1-3; D is uncertain. The germline V gene has CDR1 SEHNR and CDR2 FQNEAQ (reference sequence). V dropped 4 bases and J dropped 2 bases, with 9 bases sitting between them. The CDR3 runs to 14 residues. This CDR3 reads CASSSVGAGNTIYF. The CDR3 DNA reads as TGTGCCAGCAGCTCGGTGGGCGCTGGAAACACCATATATTTT. Together with reference TRBV7-9 and TRBJ1-3, the CDR3 gives the full variable domain: DTGVSQNPRHKITKRGQNVTFRCDPISEHNRLYWYRQTLGQGPEFLTYFQNEAQLEKSRLLSDRFSAERPKGSFSTLEIQRTEQGDSAMYLCASSSVGAGNTIYFGEGSWLTVV.

The rearrangement joins TRBV2 to TRBJ2-1, with unresolved D. The V end lost 4 bases, the J end lost 0 bases, and 10 bases lay between the germline ends. Germline V gene lookup returns CDR1 SNHLY and CDR2 FYNNEI. The CDR3 loop spans 15 amino acids. CDR3 amino acids: CASSVGPFSYNEQFF. The CDR3 DNA reads as TGTGCCAGCAGTGTCGGGCCGTTCTCCTACAATGAGCAGTTCTTC. Variable domain in full (rest from reference TRBV2 and TRBJ2-1): EPEVTQTPSHQVTQMGQEVILRCVPISNHLYFYWYRQILGQKVEFLVSFYNNEISEKSEIFDDQFSVERPDGSNFTLKIRSTKLEDSAMYFCASSVGPFSYNEQFFGPGTRLTVL.

The V call is TRBV7-2, the J call TRBJ1-1, with a tentative D call TRBD1 (5 bases). V was pared by 2 bases and J by 6 bases, with 16 bases between. The CDR3 length is 15 residues. The germline CDR1 and CDR2 sequences are SGHTA and FQGNSA. CDR3 DNA: TGTGCCAGCAGCTTAAAGGAGGGGCTGAGCGCTGAAGCTTTCTTT. Encoded protein: CASSLKEGLSAEAFF.

V is TRBV7-9 and J is TRBJ2-2, with D uncertain. Trimming shortened V by 10 bases and J by 4 bases, and 10 bases separated the two germline ends. The CDR3 loop spans 12 amino acids. Germline lookup yields CDR1 SEHNR and CDR2 FQNEAQ (reference sequence). CDR3 sequence reads: CATQPLTGELFF. As DNA, the CDR3 is TGTGCCACGCAGCCGCTCACCGGGGAGCTGTTTTTT. Full variable domain (missing parts from reference TRBV7-9 and TRBJ2-2): DTGVSQNPRHKITKRGQNVTFRCDPISEHNRLYWYRQTLGQGPEFLTYFQNEAQLEKSRLLSDRFSAERPKGSFSTLEIQRTEQGDSAMYLCATQPLTGELFFGEGSRLTVL.

The rearrangement joins TRBV21-1 to TRBJ2-1; the table calls TRBD1, which could not be checked here. TRBV21-1 is annotated as a pseudogene. The CDR3 is 15 amino acids. The CDR3 nucleotides read TGTGCCAGCAGCAAAGTCTTATGCAGCTACAATGAGCAGTTCTTC. Its translation is CASSKVLCSYNEQFF.

The rearrangement links TRBV25-1 to TRBJ2-1; TRBD1 or TRBD2 may be the D gene (5 bases each). From germline, CDR1 is MGHDK and CDR2 SYGVNS. The ends were cut back, 7 bases at V and 0 bases at J, with 7 bases in the middle. This CDR3 has 13 amino acids. The CDR3 region is CASTGPSYNEQFF. DNA for the CDR3: TGTGCCAGCACGGGACCCTCCTACAATGAGCAGTTCTTC.

The chain uses TRBV19 and TRBJ1-1; 9 nucleotides line up with TRBD1. This CDR3 region has 15 residues. In germline, CDR1 is LNHDA, CDR2 SQIVND (reference sequence). After removal of 7 bases from V and 6 bases from J, the junction contained 12 bases not matched to a gene. The CDR3: CASTVAGQGLPEAFF. The CDR3 nucleotides read TGTGCCAGTACCGTAGCTGGACAGGGGCTCCCTGAAGCTTTCTTT.

This sequence joins TRBV16 and TRBJ2-5; 7 bases are a match to TRBD1. The CDR3 totals 15 residues. The V gene's germline CDR1 is KGHSY and CDR2 FQNENV. V lost 5 bases and J lost 2; bases outside the gene matches: 8. As DNA, the CDR3 is TGTGCCAGCAGCACCCGTGGGACAGATCAAGAGACCCAGTACTTC. Translating it yields CASSTRGTDQETQYF.

The rearrangement joins TRBV2 to TRBJ1-5; D may be TRBD1 (5 bases). The CDR3 covers 15 residues. Trimming pared 4 bases from V and 0 bases from J, leaving 10 bases between. Germline CDR1 is SNHLY and CDR2 is FYNNEI. The CDR3 is CASSGQRFSNQPQHF. The CDR3 region has the DNA TGTGCCAGCAGTGGACAGAGATTTAGCAATCAGCCCCAGCATTTT.

The rearrangement joins TRBV7-9 to TRBJ1-5; D gene uncertain. The length of the CDR3 is 13 residues. Germline V gives CDR1 SEHNR, CDR2 FQNEAQ (reference sequence). Trimming removed 5 bases at V and 1 base at J, with 6 bases between. CDR3 loop: CASSTGSNQPQHF. In nucleotides, the CDR3 is TGTGCCAGCAGCACGGGGAGCAATCAGCCCCAGCATTTT.

The table lists this clone with a few counts. This chain connects TRBV5-6 to TRBJ1-1, with D possibly being TRBD1 (6 bases). Between the trimmed V and J ends, which lost 4 bases and 7 bases, there was a span of 17 bases. This CDR3 is 14 amino acids long. CDR1 SGHDT and CDR2 YYEEEE come from the germline V gene. The DNA of the CDR3 is TGTGCCAGCAGCCATGGGGGCGCTACGAGTGAAGCTTTCTTT. Amino acid sequence: CASSHGGATSEAFF.

This clone was observed once. V gene TRBV27 combines with J gene TRBJ2-2, with a possible D match to TRBD2 (5 bases). The CDR3 totals 16 residues. The V and J ends lost 4 bases and 10 bases respectively, with 22 bases between them. Germline assignment: CDR1 MNHEY and CDR2 SMNVEV (reference sequence). Written as DNA, the CDR3 is TGTGCCAGCAGTTGGGTTTCGGTTCGAGGGTTGGAGGAGCTGTTTTTT. Residues: CASSWVSVRGLEELFF.